The clone carrying this T cell receptor beta chain appeared a single time. The data are from a study of blood T cell repertoires in COVID-19. Study details: T cells, B-cell-depleted T cells, or PBMCs provided the cDNA or gDNA that served as material.

All enrollees were about 18 to 90 years old and from about 25 US areas. Recovered Cohort 3 donors showed two negative PCRs, clearance, or symptom resolution. V lost 1 base to trimming and J lost 2 bases, with 8 bases between them. The CDR3 has 14 amino acids. Germline V lookup: CDR1 LGHDT, CDR2 YNNKEL (reference sequence). Libraries were prepared by immunoSEQ multiplex PCR; TCRdb keeps only in-frame clonotypes and omits some of them. Of around 310,000 clones listed, approximately 89% are singletons. This sequence was found in a woman aged 25 to 45 who had recovered from COVID-19. Material: PBMCs or T cells enriched from blood (not recorded which). The genes are TRBV3-1 (or the pseudogene TRBV3-2) and TRBJ1-2; D not certain. In nucleotides, the CDR3 is TGTGCCAGCAGCCAAGCGTCGAGAAACTATGGCTACACCTTC. This gives the protein CASSQASRNYGYTF.